The present T cell receptor (beta chain) was sequenced within a study of shared clonotypes between healthy human individuals. Background on the study: The study drew on two women and a few men aged 18 to 49 as donors. Overall study findings and caveats: Generation probability values for non-shared clonotypes were lower than those for clonotypes shared by all four donors.

Measured with immunoSEQ multiplex PCR; TCRdb has only the in-frame clones, and not every one. Among approximately 2,000,000 clones listed, about nine tenths were seen once. In the CD4+ fraction, cells were divided into CD45RA+ naive and CD45RA-negative memory subsets. About this clone itself: Its target is unknown.

The sample was naive CD4+ T cells from PBMCs. Sample subset: CD45RA+ positively selected. The TCR originated in a man in his late teens or twenties in good health. Some clones in this sample may be carry-over from other donors' samples.

CDR3 protein: CSVGLSTGRPYGYTF. The CDR3 coding sequence is TGCAGCGTGGGGCTTTCGACAGGGCGGCCCTATGGCTACACCTTC. The gene calls are TRBV29-1 and TRBJ1-2; 7 bases map to TRBD1. With V trimmed by 6 bases and J by 4 bases, 14 bases remained unmatched. The CDR3 extends over 15 amino acids. Germline assignment: CDR1 SQVTM and CDR2 ANQGSEA.